A selection of T cell receptor beta chains follows, all from one sample in a study of post-analysis software for immune sequencing data. TCRdb recomputed calls from the PCR reads with MiXCR, one row per CDR3 protein. The table has roughly 600,000 distinct CDR3 sequences, 44% seen once. Sequenced: blood. The receptors originated from a girl aged 10-17 years with multiple sclerosis. CDR3s include the opening cysteine and the closing phenylalanine or tryptophan. D genes are given only for firm matches. Clone size is given for some rows only: seen once, a few or many times, or a class if the clone is expanded.

v_call	clone_size	d_call	j_call	cdr3_length	cdr3_aa	cdr3_nt
TRBV5-1	NA	NA	TRBJ2-1	14	CASSSFTVKDEQFF	TGCGCCAGCAGCTCCTTTACAGTTAAGGATGAGCAGTTCTTC
TRBV4-1	NA	TRBD2	TRBJ2-5	17	CASSQGTSGVTYNEQYF	TGCGCCAGCAGCCAAGGCACTAGCGGGGTTACCTACAATGAGCAGTACTTC
TRBV7-9	once	NA	TRBJ2-6	16	CASSNPPGSGANVLTF	TGTGCCAGCAGCAACCCCCCGGGCTCTGGGGCCAACGTCCTGACTTTC
TRBV6-5	NA	TRBD2	TRBJ2-1	19	CASSYSTSGALSSYNEQFF	TGTGCCAGCAGTTACTCGACTAGCGGGGCACTAAGCTCCTACAATGAGCAGTTCTTC
TRBV5-1	once	TRBD1	TRBJ1-4	19	CASSWGQGSSSASGEELFF	TGCGCCAGCAGCTGGGGACAGGGGAGTTCTTCAGCCTCCGGTGAAGAACTGTTTTTT
TRBV11-2	NA	TRBD2	TRBJ2-1	16	CASSLWTSGPYNEQFF	TGTGCCAGCAGCCTTTGGACTAGCGGCCCCTACAATGAGCAGTTCTTC
TRBV12-3/TRBV12-4	NA	NA	TRBJ1-1	15	CASNNPGRMNTEAFF	TGTGCCAGCAACAACCCCGGAAGGATGAACACTGAAGCTTTCTTT
TRBV20-1	few	NA	TRBJ2-7	12	CSASGDSSEQYF	TGCAGTGCTAGCGGGGACTCGTCTGAGCAGTACTTC
TRBV5-1	NA	TRBD1	TRBJ2-4	15	CASSPGQGNKNIQYF	TGCGCCAGCAGCCCGGGACAGGGAAACAAAAACATTCAGTACTTC
TRBV7-8	NA	TRBD1	TRBJ2-7	16	CASSKRSGTGSYEQYF	TGTGCCAGCAGCAAACGATCCGGGACAGGCTCCTACGAGCAGTACTTC
TRBV5-1	NA	TRBD1	TRBJ2-3	16	CASSLETGVLRDTQYF	TGCGCCAGCAGCCTCGAGACAGGGGTACTGAGAGATACGCAGTATTTT
TRBV6-4	NA	TRBD2	TRBJ2-1	17	CASSDSPSGGAVSEQFF	TGTGCCAGCAGTGACTCTCCCAGCGGGGGGGCCGTTAGTGAGCAGTTCTTC
TRBV2	NA	NA	TRBJ2-7	16	CASTIRRGESSYEQYF	TGTGCCAGCACTATCAGGAGGGGGGAAAGTTCCTACGAGCAGTACTTC
TRBV29-1	few	NA	TRBJ2-5	14	CSVEDWGQQETQYF	TGCAGCGTTGAAGATTGGGGTCAGCAAGAGACCCAGTACTTC
TRBV4-1	NA	NA	TRBJ1-4	16	CASSRRDTATNEKLFF	TGCGCCAGCAGCCGCCGGGACACTGCAACTAATGAAAAACTGTTTTTT
TRBV29-1	NA	NA	TRBJ2-1	15	CSVGSAVSSYNEQFF	TGCAGCGTTGGTTCGGCGGTGAGCTCCTACAATGAGCAGTTCTTC
TRBV5-6	NA	NA	TRBJ2-1	17	CASSLEERTSSYNEQFF	TGTGCCAGCAGCTTGGAGGAACGGACCAGCTCCTACAATGAGCAGTTCTTC
TRBV12-3/TRBV12-4	NA	NA	TRBJ2-7	14	CASRDGLGGYEQYF	TGTGCCAGCCGGGATGGACTAGGGGGCTACGAGCAGTACTTC